Here is one TCR beta chain with its context. Its antigen is as yet unknown. This entry is derived from a study of cytomegalovirus exposure and HLA in healthy donors. Turning to the study itself: Researchers previously reported finding 100 million or so unique TCR beta sequences from roughly 200 million T cells. The Caucasian-associated ancestry cluster held about 80% of 350 to 450 genotyped donors.

PCR employed 60 Vbeta and 13 Jbeta primers. Only in-frame clones appear in the TCRdb table, and some are missing; sequencing was by immunoSEQ multiplex PCR. Of 95,000 to 150,000 clones in the sample, roughly 80% were seen once. With 8 bases removed from V and 3 bases from J, the gap between germline ends came to 7 bases. CDR1 and CDR2 from the germline V gene are WNHNN and SYGVQD (reference sequence). There are 12 residues in the CDR3. Findings of the study overall: A previous analysis found most TCR beta V segments productive roughly 87% or roughly 30% of the time. Three CMV-associated chains proved CMV antigen-specific in vitro.

Material: PBMCs. The TCR originated in a man younger than 45 in good health and CMV-seronegative. The V and J genes are TRBV10-1 and TRBJ2-2; no firm D call. In nucleotides, the CDR3 is TGCGCCAGCCGGTCCTACACCGGGGAGCTGTTTTTT. It yields the protein CASRSYTGELFF.